These 21 T cell receptor beta chains were sequenced from one sample in a study of cytomegalovirus exposure and HLA in healthy donors. PCR employed 60 Vbeta and 13 Jbeta primers. Repertoires were generated with immunoSEQ multiplex PCR, while TCRdb's copy carries only in-frame clones and drops some. This sample's clone table lists over 100,000 clones. The specimen sequenced was PBMCs. Source of these receptors: a man younger than 35 in good health and CMV-seronegative.

This chain links TRBV4-2 with TRBJ2-7; D may be TRBD1 (5 bases). Germline CDR1 and CDR2: LGHNA and YNFKEQ. The CDR3 totals 14 residues. Trimming shortened V by 2 bases and J by 3 bases, and 11 bases separated the two germline ends. DNA for the CDR3: TGTGCCAGCAGCCAATATTGGCAGGGCTACGAGCAGTACTTC. Residues: CASSQYWQGYEQYF.

The chain is built from TRBV18 and TRBJ2-3; D remains unclear. Germline CDR1 and CDR2: KGHSH and LQKENI. The V and J ends lost 3 bases and 1 base respectively, with 5 bases between them. CDR3 length equals 13 residues. CDR3 amino acids: CASSPQGTDTQYF. The CDR3 DNA follows: TGTGCCAGCTCACCGCAGGGCACAGATACGCAGTATTTT.

The V call is TRBV14, the J call TRBJ2-5; TRBD1 matches at 8 bases. CDR1 is SGHDN, CDR2 FVKESK, per germline. With 6 bases clipped from V and 5 bases from J, the junction kept 2 bases outside the gene matches. This CDR3 comprises 12 residues. The CDR3 loop reads CASSDRGETQYF. The CDR3 DNA follows: TGTGCCAGCAGTGACAGGGGCGAGACCCAGTACTTC.

The V call is TRBV7-9, the J call TRBJ1-1; 7 bases agree with TRBD1. V lost 1 base to trimming and J lost 10 bases; unmatched junction nucleotides: 6. Germline CDR1 SEHNR, CDR2 FQNEAQ (reference sequence). This CDR3 is built from 13 residues. CDR3 sequence: CASSLVGQVGAFF. The CDR3 DNA reads as TGTGCCAGCAGCTTAGTCGGACAGGTAGGAGCTTTCTTT.

The V and J genes are TRBV28 and TRBJ1-5; 9 bases map to TRBD1. This CDR3 region has 15 residues. With V trimmed by 5 bases and J by 7 bases, 9 bases remained unmatched. Per germline, CDR1 MDHEN and CDR2 SYDVKM. CDR3 sequence (DNA): TGTGCCAGCAGTCCATCCACAGGGGGCGAACAGCCCCAGCATTTT. It yields the protein CASSPSTGGEQPQHF.

V usage is TRBV5-1 and J usage is TRBJ2-7; the D is unclear. This CDR3 has 15 residues. The V and J ends lost 0 bases and 0 bases respectively, with 10 bases between them. Germline assignment: CDR1 SGHRS and CDR2 YFSETQ. The CDR3, as DNA: TGCGCCAGCAGCTTGGCCGCCGGTAGCTCCTACGAGCAGTACTTC. Translated, it gives CASSLAAGSSYEQYF.

This chain joins TRBV7-9 and TRBJ2-3; 9 positions agree with TRBD1. CDR1 is SEHNR, CDR2 FQNEAQ, per germline (reference sequence). V shed 5 bases and J 11 bases; nucleotides not matched to a gene: 5. The CDR3 is 12 residues long. The CDR3, as DNA: TGTGCCAGCAGCAACCGGGACAGGGTGCAGTATTTT. Translating it yields CASSNRDRVQYF.

The chain joins TRBV30 to TRBJ1-6; 10 bases line up with TRBD1. Trimming removed 3 bases from V and 8 bases from J; junction bases left unmatched: 7. The germline gives CDR1 GTSNPN, CDR2 SVGIG (reference sequence). The CDR3 has 15 amino acids. CDR3 amino acids: CAWRRDRGPYSPLHF. The CDR3 region has the DNA TGTGCCTGGAGAAGGGACAGGGGACCGTATTCACCCCTCCACTTT.

The V and J genes are TRBV6-5 and TRBJ1-6, with D tentatively TRBD1 (6 bases). The germline CDR1 and CDR2 sequences are MNHEY and SVGAGI. The ends were cut back, 8 bases at V and 8 bases at J, with 16 bases in the middle. The CDR3 loop spans 14 amino acids. The CDR3 loop is CASRLVQGHSPLHF. Written as DNA, the CDR3 is TGTGCCAGCCGCTTGGTACAGGGTCATTCACCCCTCCACTTT.

The chain employs TRBV28 and TRBJ1-1; no clear D. The CDR3 has 13 residues. The V and J ends lost 6 bases and 1 base respectively, with 9 bases between them. Germline V gene sequence: CDR1 MDHEN, CDR2 SYDVKM. The CDR3 DNA follows: TGTGCCAGCAGACCGACATCGAACACTGAAGCTTTCTTT. Its protein product is CASRPTSNTEAFF. Full variable domain (missing parts from reference TRBV28 and TRBJ1-1): DVKVTQSSRYLVKRTGEKVFLECVQDMDHENMFWYRQDPGLGLRLIYFSYDVKMKEKGDIPEGYSVSREKKERFSLILESASTNQTSMYLCASRPTSNTEAFFGQGTRLTVV.

The gene calls are TRBV5-1 and TRBJ2-2; 7 positions match TRBD1. CDR3 length: 14 amino acids. J was trimmed by 7 bases and V by 4 bases; bases with no gene match: 7. Germline CDR1 SGHRS, CDR2 YFSETQ. CDR3 in amino acids: CASSPDRSIGELFF. Written as DNA, the CDR3 is TGCGCCAGCAGCCCGGACAGGTCGATCGGGGAGCTGTTTTTT.

This CDR3 is CARGGSNYGYTF. CDR3 DNA sequence: TGTGCAAGAGGAGGCAGCAACTATGGCTACACCTTC. The chain has TRBV12-2 and TRBJ1-2. TRBV12-2 is reported as a pseudogene. The CDR3 has 12 amino acids.

The V gene is TRBV19, the J gene TRBJ1-5, with TRBD1 matching over 7 bases. This CDR3 contains 17 residues. Germline values: CDR1 LNHDA, CDR2 SQIVND (reference sequence). With 6 bases clipped from V and 0 bases from J, the junction kept 11 bases outside the gene matches. The CDR3 sequence is CASSAGTDLYSNQPQHF. The CDR3 bases are TGTGCCAGTAGCGCCGGGACAGATTTATATAGCAATCAGCCCCAGCATTTT.

The gene calls are TRBV6-4 and TRBJ2-3; D may be TRBD2 (6 bases). The CDR3 has 16 amino acids. V was cut by 6 bases and J by 3 bases, with 19 bases left in between. The germline V gene encodes CDR1 MRHNA and CDR2 SNTAGT. The CDR3 DNA is TGTGCCAGCAGCCCGGCTTCGGGGGTTTCGACAGATACGCAGTATTTT. It is translated as CASSPASGVSTDTQYF.

The chain is built from TRBV4-1 and TRBJ2-3; 16 bases are a match to TRBD2. V shed 3 bases, J shed 5 bases, and the junction held 8 bases outside the gene matches. The CDR3 loop spans 18 amino acids. Per germline, CDR1 MGHRA and CDR2 YSYEKL. In DNA form, the CDR3 reads TGCGCCAGCAGCCAGGAGGGACTAGCGGGGGGGCTGGTAGATACGCAGTATTTT. Protein sequence: CASSQEGLAGGLVDTQYF.

The chain joins TRBV29-1 to TRBJ2-5; a possible D gene is TRBD1 (5 bases). The DNA end favors TRBJ2-7, so the J call may be wrong. Germline V gene data show CDR1 as SQVTM and CDR2 as ANQGSEA. The CDR3 has 13 amino acids. The CDR3 region is CSGGFLGSYEQYF. In nucleotides, the CDR3 is TGCAGCGGGGGCTTTTTGGGCTCCTACGAGCAGTACTTC.

This CDR3 is CASSVAEMNTEAFF. DNA of the CDR3: TGTGCCAGCAGCGTAGCGGAGATGAACACTGAAGCTTTCTTT. The chain uses TRBV9 and TRBJ1-1; no clear D gene. The germline gives CDR1 SGDLS, CDR2 YYNGEE. This CDR3 spans 14 amino acids. V was cut by 0 bases and J by 0 bases, with 6 bases left in between.

The chain couples TRBV6-5 to TRBJ2-7, with 7 nucleotides matching TRBD2. The germline gives CDR1 MNHEY, CDR2 SVGAGI. J lost 2 bases, V lost 6 bases, and 4 bases had no gene match. CDR3 length: 13 amino acids. CDR3 amino acids: CASRRGGAYEQYF. Here the CDR3 DNA reads TGTGCCAGCAGAAGGGGAGGGGCCTACGAGCAGTACTTC.

The chain links TRBV28 to TRBJ1-2; 9 nucleotides align to TRBD1. Per germline, CDR1 MDHEN and CDR2 SYDVKM. J gave up 4 bases and V 7 bases, and 4 bases lay outside the gene matches. The CDR3 runs to 13 residues. The CDR3 spells CASTDRGFYGYTF. The CDR3 DNA follows: TGTGCCAGCACCGACAGGGGGTTCTATGGCTACACCTTC.

V gene TRBV5-6 combines with J gene TRBJ2-7; D remains unclear. The CDR3 is 13 amino acids. CDR1 and CDR2 from the germline V gene are SGHDT and YYEEEE. Trimming took off 2 bases at V and 5 bases at J, with 11 bases between the two ends. CDR3 amino acids: CASSFISFDEQYF. Here the CDR3 DNA reads TGTGCCAGCAGCTTTATTAGTTTCGACGAGCAGTACTTC.

The V and J genes are TRBV28 and TRBJ2-3, with D possibly TRBD1 on 6 matching bases. The V end lost 6 bases, the J end lost 0 bases, and 13 bases lay between the germline ends. The CDR3 has 15 amino acids. Germline assignment: CDR1 MDHEN and CDR2 SYDVKM. The CDR3 bases are TGTGCCAGCAGACTTACAGGGATTAGCACAGATACGCAGTATTTT. The encoded protein is CASRLTGISTDTQYF.